Each of the 21 T cell receptor beta chains below was sequenced from the same sample in a study of cytomegalovirus exposure and HLA in healthy donors. A multiplex PCR was run with 60 Vbeta primers and 13 Jbeta primers. Repertoires were generated with immunoSEQ multiplex PCR, while TCRdb's copy carries only in-frame clones and drops some. This sample has around 200,000 clones, with more than 60% found just once. Sequencing input: PBMCs. These receptors were obtained from a woman aged 60 to 75 in good health and CMV-seropositive.

This clone was counted a few times. The chain is built from TRBV2 and TRBJ1-5; 8 bases are a match to TRBD1. Per the germline V gene, CDR1 is SNHLY and CDR2 is FYNNEI. The CDR3 covers 15 residues. Unmatched junction bases numbered 6, after V lost 4 bases and J lost 4 bases. CDR3 residues: CASSGPGGRNQPQHF. The CDR3 DNA follows: TGTGCCAGCAGTGGGCCAGGGGGCCGTAATCAGCCCCAGCATTTT.

In this sample, this clone turned up once. The genes are TRBV7-9 and TRBJ2-3; weak D call: TRBD2 (5 bases). V was shortened by 4 bases and J by 8 bases, with 10 bases between the two germline ends. Germline lookup yields CDR1 SEHNR and CDR2 FQNEAQ (reference sequence). The CDR3 length is 12 residues. CDR3 DNA: TGTGCCAGCAGCTCCGAGGGCTTTACGCAGTATTTT. This codes for CASSSEGFTQYF.

V is TRBV5-4 and J is TRBJ1-3, with 10 bases fitting TRBD1. The CDR3 sequence is 17 residues long. Germline CDR1 is SGHNT and CDR2 is YYREEE (reference sequence). Trimming at V came to 1 base and at J to 4 bases, leaving 8 bases not matched to a gene. The CDR3 loop is CASSLIGTGESGNTIYF. The DNA of the CDR3 is TGTGCCAGCAGCTTGATCGGGACAGGGGAGTCCGGAAACACCATATATTTT.

This clone was seen a few times. This chain connects TRBV6-5 to TRBJ2-5; 11 bases are a match to TRBD1. The J call may be mistaken, given a closer DNA end match to TRBJ2-7. Germline V gene data show CDR1 as MNHEY and CDR2 as SVGAGI. The CDR3 is 14 residues long. The CDR3 protein is CASRRDRGAYEQYF. CDR3 nucleotides: TGTGCCAGCAGGCGGGACAGGGGGGCCTACGAGCAGTACTTC.

This clone appeared a single time. This chain joins TRBV7-9 and TRBJ1-1, with a possible D match to TRBD1 (5 bases). This CDR3 spans 14 amino acids. V dropped 1 base and J dropped 4 bases, with 10 bases sitting between them. Germline CDR1 and CDR2: SEHNR and FQNEAQ (reference sequence). The CDR3 protein is CASSLGWGGTEAFF. CDR3 in DNA: TGTGCCAGCAGCTTAGGCTGGGGGGGCACTGAAGCTTTCTTT.

The chain has TRBV28 and TRBJ1-5, with a weak D call TRBD1 (6 bases). CDR1 and CDR2 from the germline V gene are MDHEN and SYDVKM. The V end was cut by 2 bases, the J end by 9 bases, with 14 bases between. The CDR3 has 14 residues. CDR3: CASSLGGRARPQHF. CDR3 coding DNA: TGTGCCAGCAGTTTAGGGGGCAGGGCCAGGCCCCAGCATTTT.

The chain joins TRBV6-6 to TRBJ2-7; 12 positions match TRBD2. This CDR3 spans 16 amino acids. The V gene's germline CDR1 is MNHNY and CDR2 SVGAGI (reference sequence). V shed 6 bases, J shed 2 bases, and the junction held 8 bases outside the gene matches. The CDR3 region has the DNA TGTGCCAGCAGCCGCTGGACTAGCGGGACCACCTACGAGCAGTACTTC. Protein: CASSRWTSGTTYEQYF.

The chain uses TRBV5-1 and TRBJ2-5, with TRBD2 matching 7 bases. J gave up 1 base and V 0 bases, and 9 bases lay outside the gene matches. The CDR3 length is 17 residues. Germline-derived CDR1 and CDR2 are SGHRS and YFSETQ. The CDR3 nucleotides are TGCGCCAGCAGCTTGGGTCTCCTAGCGGAGATCCAAGAGACCCAGTACTTC. This sequence encodes CASSLGLLAEIQETQYF.

The V and J genes are TRBV5-1 and TRBJ2-7; 10 positions agree with TRBD1. The CDR3 length is 14 residues. J was trimmed by 5 bases and V by 4 bases; bases with no gene match: 6. Germline V gene data show CDR1 as SGHRS and CDR2 as YFSETQ. This CDR3 reads CASSGGTGEHEQYF. DNA for the CDR3: TGCGCCAGCAGCGGCGGGACAGGGGAACACGAGCAGTACTTC.

CDR3 amino acids: CSVSPGGFNQPQHF. DNA of the CDR3: TGCAGCGTAAGTCCAGGGGGCTTCAATCAGCCCCAGCATTTT. This chain links TRBV29-1 with TRBJ1-5; 8 bases map to TRBD1. The V gene's germline CDR1 is SQVTM and CDR2 ANQGSEA. CDR3 length equals 14 residues. With V trimmed by 6 bases and J by 3 bases, 7 bases remained unmatched.

The gene calls are TRBV28 and TRBJ1-2, with D maybe TRBD1 (6 bases). V lost 6 bases, J lost 8 bases, and 22 bases lay in between. The CDR3 is made up of 15 amino acids. Germline V gene data show CDR1 as MDHEN and CDR2 as SYDVKM. CDR3 in DNA: TGTGCCAGCAGCACGGCACAGGGCCTTCAGGGGGGCTACACCTTC. This translates into CASSTAQGLQGGYTF.

The chain joins TRBV7-3 to TRBJ2-1; 8 bases align to TRBD2. Germline V gene data show CDR1 as SGHTA and CDR2 as FQGTGA. V shed 6 bases, J shed 5 bases, and the junction held 3 bases outside the gene matches. This CDR3 region has 13 residues. The CDR3, as DNA: TGTGCCAGCAGATTAGCGGGGAACAATGAGCAGTTCTTC. Encoded protein: CASRLAGNNEQFF.

V gene TRBV6-1 combines with J gene TRBJ1-1, with D maybe TRBD1 (6 bases). The germline CDR1 and CDR2 sequences are MNHNS and SASEGT. Trimming removed 2 bases at V and 11 bases at J, with 12 bases between. This CDR3 is 12 amino acids long. CDR3 nucleotides: TGTGCCAGCAGTGAATCAGGGGTCCTGGCTTTCTTT. It specifies CASSESGVLAFF.

This chain joins TRBV6-6 and TRBJ2-1; 9 nucleotides line up with TRBD2. Germline-derived CDR1 and CDR2 are MNHNY and SVGAGI (reference sequence). The V gene end was trimmed by 1 base and the J gene end by 6 bases; junction bases not matched to a gene: 7. CDR3 size: 16 residues. This chain's CDR3 is CASSYYTGTSLNEQFF. In nucleotides, the CDR3 is TGTGCCAGCAGTTACTATACGGGGACTAGCCTCAATGAGCAGTTCTTC.

This clone was picked up a small number of times. The chain is built from TRBV10-1 and TRBJ2-5; 9 bases are shared with TRBD2. The germline V gene encodes CDR1 WNHNN and CDR2 SYGVQD (reference sequence). CDR3 size: 14 residues. V lost 4 bases to trimming and J lost 5 bases; unmatched junction nucleotides: 5. The CDR3 is CASSALAGVETQYF. DNA for the CDR3: TGCGCCAGCAGTGCGTTAGCGGGGGTGGAGACCCAGTACTTC.

This clone appeared a few times. V and J are TRBV19 and TRBJ2-3; 8 nucleotides align to TRBD2. CDR1 and CDR2 (germline): LNHDA, SQIVND (reference sequence). This CDR3 comprises 18 residues. V shed 0 bases, J shed 3 bases, and the junction held 11 bases outside the gene matches. Here the CDR3 DNA reads TGTGCCAGTAGTATAGAGGTTTCGCGGGGGGAGAGAACAGATACGCAGTATTTT. As protein: CASSIEVSRGERTDTQYF.

The chain is built from TRBV11-3 and TRBJ2-1; TRBD2 matches at 9 bases. The CDR3 extends over 16 amino acids. Germline trimming cut 1 base from V and 9 bases from J; bases unmatched to any gene: 10. The germline V gene has CDR1 SGHNT and CDR2 YENEEA. This chain's CDR3 is CASSLAGSGSFGEQFF. The CDR3 DNA is TGTGCCAGCAGCTTAGCGGGTAGCGGGAGCTTTGGTGAGCAGTTCTTC.

The J gene is TRBJ2-7, the V gene TRBV28; 7 bases align to TRBD1. CDR3 size: 13 residues. Germline assignment: CDR1 MDHEN and CDR2 SYDVKM. Trimming removed 4 bases from V and 1 base from J; junction bases left unmatched: 1. The CDR3 is CASSSGQSYEQYF. CDR3 DNA: TGTGCCAGCAGTTCGGGACAGTCCTACGAGCAGTACTTC.

The V call is TRBV5-1, the J call TRBJ1-3, with D maybe TRBD1 (5 bases). CDR3 length equals 16 residues. Germline CDR1 and CDR2: SGHRS and YFSETQ. The V end was cut by 3 bases, the J end by 4 bases, with 17 bases between. This CDR3 reads CASSSGTLTAGNTIYF. The CDR3 DNA follows: TGCGCCAGCAGCTCCGGGACTCTCACGGCAGGAAACACCATATATTTT.

The chain links TRBV5-1 to TRBJ2-7; D may be TRBD1 (5 bases). Germline lookup yields CDR1 SGHRS and CDR2 YFSETQ. The germline V and J ends were trimmed by 7 bases and 0 bases, with 11 bases remaining between them. The CDR3 is made up of 13 amino acids. The CDR3 protein is CASRQQPSYEQYF. DNA of the CDR3: TGCGCCAGCCGACAGCAACCCTCCTACGAGCAGTACTTC.

This chain uses TRBV10-3 with TRBJ1-3; 8 bases are a match to TRBD1. CDR1 is ENHRY and CDR2 is SYGVKD in the germline V gene. V was clipped by 1 base and J by 1 base; unmatched bases: 3. The CDR3 has 16 residues. The CDR3 DNA follows: TGTGCCATCAGTGAGTTAGGACAGGGTTCTGGAAACACCATATATTTT. Protein sequence: CAISELGQGSGNTIYF.